This record covers a single T cell receptor (beta chain). The antigen is not known. Treatment denoted: roughly nine-day PBMC culture with coronavirus spike peptide pools or control peptides (ViraFEST assay). With the Oncomine TCR Beta short-read assay, DNA from cultured CD4+ T cells was sequenced. TCRdb re-called the PCR reads with MiXCR, one entry per CDR3 protein. The top ten clones hold approximately 8.7% of a sample with fewer than 20,000 distinct CDR3 sequences, around 60% of them seen once. The sample originates from a study of vaccination and CD4 T cells after COVID-19. This clonotype was obtained from a human donor who had recovered from COVID-19. The sample taken for sequencing was CD4+ T cells from blood, cultured in vitro.

The CDR3 sequence is CASSLDGSTDTQYF. CDR3 bases: TGCGCCAGCAGCTTGGACGGATCCACAGATACGCAGTATTTT. V usage is TRBV5-1 and J usage is TRBJ2-3; D gene unclear. The CDR3 totals 14 residues. V was cut by 0 bases and J by 2 bases, with 7 bases left in between. In germline, CDR1 is SGHRS, CDR2 YFSETQ.